Reported below is one TCR beta chain. From germline, CDR1 is MNHEY and CDR2 SMNVEV (reference sequence). The CDR3 is 15 residues long. Deletions cut 3 bases from V and 1 base from J, with 9 bases between. PCR used 60 Vbeta primers and 13 Jbeta primers. TCRdb's copy holds only in-frame clones and misses some; the assay was immunoSEQ multiplex PCR. The sample has about 120,000 clones; 79% are singletons. The sample is drawn from a study of cytomegalovirus exposure and HLA in healthy donors. Sequencing was performed on PBMCs. This rearrangement joins TRBV27 to TRBJ2-2, with a possible D match to TRBD2 (5 bases). The TCR comes from a man aged 18 to 30 in good health and CMV-seronegative. CDR3 residues: CASSLNRENTGELFF. CDR3 DNA: TGTGCCAGCAGTTTGAATCGGGAGAACACCGGGGAGCTGTTTTTT.